This record covers a single T cell receptor (beta chain). The data stem from a study of blood T cell repertoires in COVID-19. Study-level information: Collection of acute and convalescent COVID-19 samples took place in the United States, Italy and Spain. T cells, B-cell-depleted T cells, or PBMCs provided the cDNA or gDNA that served as material.

In the original workflow: Scientists estimated how many nucleated cells there were by amplifying reference gene primers. Only in-frame clones appear in the TCRdb table, and some are missing; sequencing was by immunoSEQ multiplex PCR. Clone size and V and J calls were adopted from that table, with D and trimming inferred from the DNA. The sample records more than 95,000 clones, about 88% being singletons. The germline gives CDR1 MGHRA, CDR2 YSYEKL. The V and J ends lost 0 bases and 7 bases respectively, with 12 bases between them. This CDR3 comprises 14 residues. The V call is TRBV4-1, the J call TRBJ1-2; unclear D gene. The clonotype comes from an elderly woman with acute or convalescent COVID-19. Sequencing was performed on peripheral blood. CDR3 amino acids: CASSQELGSGGYTF. The CDR3 nucleotides read TGCGCCAGCAGCCAAGAGCTGGGTTCGGGTGGCTACACCTTC.